Listed below are T cell receptor beta chains from one sample, sequenced in a study of CXCR3-negative and CXCR3-positive naive CD8 T cells. TCRdb reworked the 5' RACE reads into one entry per CDR3 protein, no DNA. The sample data list under 150,000 distinct CDR3 sequences. The sequenced sample was naive CXCR3+ CD8+ T cells from blood. Receptors were obtained from a human donor in good health. Some clones in this sample may be carry-over from other donors' samples. CDR3s include the opening cysteine and the closing phenylalanine or tryptophan. Fields, in order: J gene, V gene, CDR3 length, CDR3 protein.

TRBJ2-3 | TRBV5-1 | 16 | CASSHPTGASTDTQYF
TRBJ2-7 | TRBV7-2 | 20 | CASSYPEVPSGGASSYEQYF
TRBJ2-5 | TRBV20-1 | 13 | CSASQDSQETQYF
TRBJ2-3 | TRBV6-5 | 14 | CASSSGLAKDTQYF
TRBJ2-1 | TRBV12-3/TRBV12-4 | 14 | CASSHQSSYNEQFF
TRBJ2-7 | TRBV7-9 | 20 | CASSSTLIVTSGRSSYEQYF
TRBJ2-1 | TRBV6-5 | 15 | CASSRLAGGLSEQFF
TRBJ2-5 | TRBV6-5 | 12 | CASSEAGETQYF
TRBJ1-3 | TRBV4-3 | 13 | CASSQDKGNTIYF
TRBJ1-1 | TRBV13 | 13 | CASIVRGGTEAFF
TRBJ2-2 | TRBV2 | 14 | CASRGTGGTGELFF
TRBJ2-7 | TRBV11-1 | 16 | CASSMYRDYLTYERYF
TRBJ2-7 | TRBV20-1 | 11 | CSAQGGYEQYF
TRBJ1-4 | TRBV12-3/TRBV12-4 | 14 | CASSRGAANEKLFF
TRBJ1-1 | TRBV7-9 | 16 | CASSPGQGEVNTEAFF
TRBJ2-1 | TRBV30 | 13 | CAWSVSLYNEQFF
TRBJ2-1 | TRBV23-1 | 15 | CASSHPGQGYNEQFF
TRBJ2-7 | TRBV9 | 13 | CASSVGETYEQYF
TRBJ2-7 | TRBV28 | 13 | CASSFHGSGEQYF
TRBJ2-1 | TRBV29-1 | 14 | CSVDVAGGDNEQFF
TRBJ2-4 | TRBV7-6 | 16 | CASSLGIGGQQNIQYF
TRBJ1-2 | TRBV12-3/TRBV12-4 | 15 | CASSLGGGQPYGYTF
TRBJ2-1 | TRBV12-3/TRBV12-4 | 18 | CASSPSGGPLVSYNERFF
TRBJ2-5 | TRBV6-1 | 19 | CASRTGTSGHTNRQETQYF
TRBJ2-1 | TRBV20-1 | 13 | CSARDGWVDEQFF
TRBJ2-1 | TRBV2 | 14 | CACARVELYNEQFF
TRBJ2-5 | TRBV24-1 | 18 | CATSDSLGDRGDQETQYF
TRBJ1-5 | TRBV4-1 | 13 | CASSPQINQPQHF
TRBJ2-3 | TRBV7-8 | 17 | CASSRRAGAGSTDTQYF
TRBJ2-4 | TRBV7-9 | 16 | CASSQRTGGLKNIQYF
TRBJ2-5 | TRBV4-3 | 16 | CASSQGVRDYRQTQYF
TRBJ2-1 | TRBV4-3 | 16 | CASSQGTYGWNNEQFF
TRBJ1-1 | TRBV5-1 | 12 | CASSYGSTEAFF
TRBJ2-7 | TRBV11-1 | 14 | CASSLASTAYEQYF
TRBJ2-5 | TRBV12-3/TRBV12-4 | 15 | CASSSGLAGAETQYF
TRBJ2-1 | TRBV7-6 | 15 | CASSPRTRGDNEQFF
TRBJ2-1 | TRBV29-1 | 12 | CSVVGPGDEQFF
TRBJ2-1 | TRBV2 | 14 | CASSDSGGHNEQFF
TRBJ2-7 | TRBV6-2/TRBV6-3 | 14 | CASRDPGAAYEQYF
TRBJ2-1 | TRBV5-1 | 19 | CASSPDETYPSGGYNEQFF
TRBJ2-3 | TRBV5-1 | 15 | CASSPGGVATDTQYF
TRBJ2-5 | TRBV3-1 | 15 | CASSQEGGAGETQYF
TRBJ1-1 | TRBV5-1 | 15 | CASSPAGAGGTEAFF
TRBJ2-1 | TRBV28 | 15 | CASRDYLSSYNEQFF
TRBJ2-5 | TRBV4-1 | 16 | CASSQVSGGTQETQYF
TRBJ2-5 | TRBV6-5 | 15 | CASSYGTAYQETQYF
TRBJ2-7 | TRBV6-2/TRBV6-3 | 13 | CASGFGPTYKQYF
TRBJ2-5 | TRBV7-9 | 13 | CASSPRVGETQYF
TRBJ2-5 | TRBV20-1 | 14 | CSAEAGLAGETQYF
TRBJ2-7 | TRBV5-4 | 16 | CASSPDWTVASYEQYF
TRBJ2-7 | TRBV7-2 | 14 | CASSPVTLSYEQYF
TRBJ2-5 | TRBV28 | 18 | CASSPRLAGDRAQETQYF
TRBJ2-1 | TRBV7-8 | 11 | CASSGADEQFF
TRBJ2-7 | TRBV11-2 | 14 | CASSLEPASYEQYF
TRBJ1-1 | TRBV30 | 13 | CAWSAGVNTEAFF
TRBJ1-1 | TRBV10-1 | 14 | CASSEDRDNTEAFF
TRBJ2-3 | TRBV29-1 | 13 | CSAIQAFTDTQYF
TRBJ1-1 | TRBV29-1 | 13 | CSVDPNLNTEAFF
TRBJ2-7 | TRBV27 | 15 | CASSFESLAGYEQYF
TRBJ2-1 | TRBV4-2 | 16 | CASSQDLASGRDEQFF